There are many counts of the clone carrying this TCR beta chain. Its specificity is not known. From RNA transcripts, TCR beta CDR3 regions were amplified. The study used the HTBI primer set for a first-round RT-PCR of the TCR CDR3. In TCRdb, the multiplex PCR reads were re-called with MiXCR into one record per CDR3 protein. Found here are hundreds of thousands of distinct CDR3 sequences, around 38% of them singletons; the top ten hold 8.9%. Trimming removed 1 base from V and 0 bases from J, with 4 bases in between. CDR3 size: 13 residues. Per the germline V gene, CDR1 is SGHRS and CDR2 is YFSETQ. The entry originates in a study of T cells in Graves' hyperthyroidism and ophthalmopathy. For the study at large: The initial diagnosis was the point when peripheral blood was collected, ahead of any treatment.

Whole-study findings and limits: Blood also showed most of the thyroid clonotypes that were expanded above 0.001.

Recently diagnosed hyperthyroidism of less than 2 months' duration affected patients aged 18 to 65. Orbital computed tomography and thyroid ultrasound, together with serum TRAb and thyroxine and clinical symptoms, were used for diagnoses. This chain connects TRBV5-1 to TRBJ1-2; D uncertain. The clonotype was recovered from a young man with Graves' hyperthyroidism. Sequencing input: blood. In DNA form, the CDR3 reads TGCGCCAGCAGCTTGATCGCTAACTATGGCTACACCTTC. It codes for CASSLIANYGYTF.